This entry is about one T cell receptor (beta chain). The data stem from a study of blood T cell repertoires in COVID-19. Participants were aged roughly 18 to 89 years, lived in around 25 US areas, and enrolled virtually. CDR1 WNHNN and CDR2 SYGVQD come from the germline V gene (reference sequence). Trimming took 5 bases from V and 9 from J; bases not matched to a gene: 6. The CDR3 contains 14 residues. Original handling: Cell counts per sample came from amplifying reference gene primers. Assay used: immunoSEQ multiplex PCR; TCRdb lists only in-frame clones, some missing. Clone size and the V and J calls come from that table; the DNA yielded D and trimming. Among hundreds of thousands of clones listed, approximately 90% were seen once.

This chain uses TRBV10-1 with TRBJ1-6, with 8 bases that match TRBD1. The clonotype was recovered from a woman between 55 and 75 years old in a cohort exposed to, infected with or recovered from COVID-19 (not recorded which). The sequenced sample was PBMCs or T cells enriched from blood (not recorded which). CDR3 coding DNA: TGCGCCAGCAGTCCGACAGGGGCAGGTTCACCCCTCCACTTT. It encodes CASSPTGAGSPLHF.